A single sample is the source of the 26 T cell receptor beta chains below, sequenced in a study of T cell repertoires in cytomegalovirus infection (dated by TCRdb to between 2018 and 2021). The sample was run on an Illumina HiSeq 1500. Clones were called with MiXCR by TCRdb after fastp trimmed the public reads at Q25, and only in-frame beta chains were retained. One record per CDR3 amino acid sequence lists the most common genes and DNA. This sample is represented by 200,000 to 300,000 distinct CDR3 sequences; 10% to 15% of them were singletons. The top ten hold roughly 1.7% of the sample. The specimen was PBMCs. The receptors originated from a human donor in good health (CMV status not recorded). Some clones in this sample may be carry-over from other donors' samples.

This clonotype was seen repeatedly, ten times or more. The gene calls are TRBV7-2 and TRBJ1-1, with 7 bases aligning to TRBD1. Per the germline V gene, CDR1 is SGHTA and CDR2 is FQGNSA. Trimming took 5 bases from V and 7 from J; bases not matched to a gene: 7. CDR3 size: 13 residues. The CDR3 nucleotides read TGTGCCAGCAGCCCTCAGCGGGACAGTGAAGCTTTCTTT. This codes for CASSPQRDSEAFF.

The genes are TRBV6-2 or TRBV6-3 and TRBJ1-5, with D possibly TRBD1 on 5 matching bases. Germline lookup yields CDR1 MNHEY and CDR2 SVGEGT. V was cut by 0 bases and J by 6 bases, with 12 bases left in between. This CDR3 spans 15 amino acids. The CDR3 reads CASSYSNGAGQPQHF. CDR3 sequence (DNA): TGTGCCAGCAGTTACTCGAACGGGGCGGGTCAGCCCCAGCATTTT.

This clonotype was seen many times. The chain carries TRBV7-2 and TRBJ2-7, with 13 bases aligning to TRBD2. The V gene end was trimmed by 4 bases and the J gene end by 2 bases; junction bases not matched to a gene: 2. Germline CDR1 reads SGHTA; CDR2 reads FQGNSA. This CDR3 comprises 15 residues. The CDR3 bases are TGTGCCAGCAGCTCCGGACTAGCGGGGGCCTACGAGCAGTACTTC. Translation gives CASSSGLAGAYEQYF.

This clonotype came up a few times. This chain uses TRBV28 with TRBJ2-3; 9 bases line up with TRBD2. This CDR3 region has 13 residues. J was trimmed by 2 bases and V by 9 bases; bases with no gene match: 3. The germline V gene has CDR1 MDHEN and CDR2 SYDVKM. The CDR3 nucleotides read TGTGCCAGTGGGACTAGCTTCACAGATACGCAGTATTTT. Residues: CASGTSFTDTQYF.

By share, this clonotype ranks as medium-sized. The CDR3 sequence is CASSLRLPPEAFF. Written as DNA, the CDR3 is TGTGCCAGCAGCTTAAGACTTCCCCCCGAAGCTTTCTTT. The chain recombines TRBV7-2 with TRBJ1-1; D gene uncertain. The V gene lost 2 bases and the J gene lost 8 bases, with 12 bases spanning the gap. The length of the CDR3 is 13 residues. The germline gives CDR1 SGHTA, CDR2 FQGNSA.

This clonotype was found many times. The gene calls are TRBV7-2 and TRBJ2-2, with D perhaps matching TRBD1 or TRBD2 (5 bases each). Germline CDR1 SGHTA, CDR2 FQGNSA. Trimming stripped 10 bases from V and 4 bases from J, with 19 bases between. This CDR3 is built from 15 residues. CDR3 in amino acids: CATPLGVRSTGELFF. CDR3 sequence (DNA): TGTGCCACCCCTTTGGGGGTGCGTAGCACCGGGGAGCTGTTTTTT.

This clonotype appeared many times. The chain employs TRBV7-8 and TRBJ2-4; possible D gene TRBD1, 6 bases. The CDR3 is made up of 12 amino acids. Germline CDR1 reads SGHVS; CDR2 reads FQNEAQ. The V gene lost 5 bases and the J gene lost 8 bases, with 10 bases spanning the gap. The CDR3 spells CASSRNRDIQYF. CDR3 nucleotides: TGTGCCAGCAGCCGTAACAGGGACATTCAGTACTTC.

This clonotype was observed at least ten times. The chain has TRBV7-8 and TRBJ1-6, with unresolved D. V was clipped by 1 base and J by 7 bases, with 17 bases between them. Germline V gene data show CDR1 as SGHVS and CDR2 as FQNEAQ. The length of the CDR3 is 17 residues. CDR3 sequence reads: CASSLELLDGRNSPLHF. Here the CDR3 DNA reads TGTGCCAGCAGCTTAGAATTACTAGACGGGAGAAATTCACCCCTCCACTTT. The entire variable domain, with the rest obtained from reference TRBV7-8 and TRBJ1-6, is as follows: GAGVSQSPRYKVAKRGQDVALRCDPISGHVSLFWYQQALGQGPEFLTYFQNEAQLDKSGLPSDRFFAERPEGSVSTLKIQRTQQEDSAVYLCASSLELLDGRNSPLHFGNGTRLTVT.

This clonotype came up many times. J is TRBJ2-6 and V is TRBV19, with D hard to call. The germline CDR1 and CDR2 sequences are LNHDA and SQIVND (reference sequence). The V and J ends lost 5 bases and 3 bases respectively, with 11 bases between them. The CDR3 is 15 residues long. CDR3 residues: CASSVNWDGANVLTF. In DNA form, the CDR3 reads TGTGCCAGTAGTGTGAATTGGGATGGGGCCAACGTCCTGACTTTC.

This clonotype was detected a few times. V gene TRBV7-2 combines with J gene TRBJ1-6; no definite D call. Germline values: CDR1 SGHTA, CDR2 FQGNSA. V gave up 8 bases and J gave up 0 bases, with 8 bases separating them. The CDR3 loop spans 14 amino acids. The CDR3 nucleotides read TGTGCCAGCGTAAGGGACTCCTATAATTCACCCCTCCACTTT. Amino acid sequence: CASVRDSYNSPLHF.

This clonotype was observed a handful of times. The V gene is TRBV6-5, the J gene TRBJ2-1; TRBD2 aligns across 9 bases. Germline V gene data show CDR1 as MNHEY and CDR2 as SVGAGI. The CDR3 sequence is 17 residues long. V trimming: 1 base; J trimming: 0 bases; junction bases outside the gene matches: 4. CDR3 nucleotide sequence: TGTGCCAGCAGTTACTGGGCTAGCGGGGCCTCCTACAATGAGCAGTTCTTC. Translated, it gives CASSYWASGASYNEQFF.

This clonotype has at least ten counts. The chain joins TRBV12-3 or TRBV12-4 to TRBJ1-6, with no clear D. The CDR3 contains 13 residues. The V end was cut by 7 bases, the J end by 9 bases, with 13 bases between. The CDR3 spells CASTPTGSSPLHF. In DNA form, the CDR3 reads TGTGCCAGCACTCCTACGGGGAGTTCACCCCTCCACTTT.

The V call is TRBV20-1, the J call TRBJ1-4; tentative D call: TRBD1 (6 bases). The V end was cut by 5 bases, the J end by 5 bases, with 15 bases between. The CDR3 runs to 14 residues. Germline CDR1 and CDR2: DFQATT and SNEGSKA (reference sequence). The CDR3 coding sequence is TGCAGTGCTCCATGGCAGGGGATGAATGAAAAACTGTTTTTT. Amino acids: CSAPWQGMNEKLFF.

This clonotype has ten or more counts. This chain connects TRBV7-2 to TRBJ2-4; a weak D match, TRBD1 (6 bases). CDR3 length: 14 residues. In germline, CDR1 is SGHTA, CDR2 FQGNSA. V was shortened by 1 base and J by 5 bases, with 9 bases between the two germline ends. CDR3 amino acids: CASSLGGTQNIQYF. The DNA of the CDR3 is TGTGCCAGCAGCTTAGGAGGGACACAAAACATTCAGTACTTC.

This chain links TRBV29-1 with TRBJ1-1; the match to TRBD1 covers 7 bases. After removal of 6 bases from V and 3 bases from J, the junction contained 7 bases not matched to a gene. CDR3 length equals 13 residues. CDR1 and CDR2 (germline): SQVTM, ANQGSEA. DNA of the CDR3: TGCAGCGTAACCGCAGGGGGTGACACTGAAGCTTTCTTT. It yields the protein CSVTAGGDTEAFF. Full variable domain (rest looked up from reference TRBV29-1 and TRBJ1-1): SAVISQKPSRDICQRGTSLTIQCQVDSQVTMMFWYRQQPGQSLTLIATANQGSEATYESGFVIDKFPISRPNLTFSTLTVSNMSPEDSSIYLCSVTAGGDTEAFFGQGTRLTVV.

The table lists this clonotype with many counts. This chain links TRBV7-2 with TRBJ2-1; 10 positions match TRBD2. The germline gives CDR1 SGHTA, CDR2 FQGNSA. Unmatched junction bases numbered 6, after V lost 4 bases and J lost 0 bases. The CDR3 is 17 residues long. The CDR3 is CASSSPSGGGSYNEQFF. CDR3 DNA: TGTGCCAGCAGCTCCCCTAGCGGGGGCGGCTCCTACAATGAGCAGTTCTTC.

CDR3 amino acids: CASSDLRQGAGGYTF. CDR3 DNA: TGCGCCAGCAGCGATCTTCGACAGGGGGCCGGTGGCTACACCTTC. The gene calls are TRBV5-1 and TRBJ1-2; 10 positions agree with TRBD1. There are 15 residues in the CDR3. The germline gives CDR1 SGHRS, CDR2 YFSETQ. After removal of 4 bases from V and 7 bases from J, the junction contained 10 bases not matched to a gene. Together with reference TRBV5-1 and TRBJ1-2, the CDR3 gives the full variable domain: KAGVTQTPRYLIKTRGQQVTLSCSPISGHRSVSWYQQTPGQGLQFLFEYFSETQRNKGNFPGRFSGRQFSNSRSEMNVSTLELGDSALYLCASSDLRQGAGGYTFGSGTRLTVV.

This clonotype was counted at least ten times. CDR3 in DNA: TGTGCCAGCCAGGGGTACCCTAATGAAAAACTGTTTTTT. Its protein is CASQGYPNEKLFF. The chain couples TRBV12-3 or TRBV12-4 to TRBJ1-4; D is perhaps TRBD1 (6 bases). This CDR3 spans 13 amino acids. The ends were cut back, 8 bases at V and 3 bases at J, with 10 bases in the middle.

The V and J genes are TRBV2 and TRBJ2-6; unclear D gene. The CDR3 covers 12 residues. The V gene's germline CDR1 is SNHLY and CDR2 FYNNEI. V was trimmed by 8 bases and J by 3 bases, leaving 5 bases between them. The CDR3 loop reads CASAVGANVLTF. CDR3 nucleotides: TGTGCCAGCGCGGTTGGGGCCAACGTCCTGACTTTC.

The count of this clonotype is one. The genes are TRBV29-1 and TRBJ2-4; D is ambiguous. This CDR3 has 13 amino acids. Trimming removed 1 base from V and 0 bases from J, with 4 bases in between. The germline gives CDR1 SQVTM, CDR2 ANQGSEA. CDR3 nucleotide sequence: TGCAGCGTTGAAGTAGTAGCCAAAAACATTCAGTACTTC. It yields the protein CSVEVVAKNIQYF.

In its sample, this clonotype was seen many times. In DNA form, the CDR3 reads TGCAGTGTCACCGTGGGCCAATTTTATAGCAATCAGCCCCAGCATTTT. Translating gives CSVTVGQFYSNQPQHF. V is TRBV20-1 and J is TRBJ1-5; no firm D call. Trimming cost V 7 bases and J 0 bases, with 19 bases left between them. CDR3 length: 16 amino acids. CDR1 is DFQATT and CDR2 is SNEGSKA in the germline V gene (reference sequence).

This clonotype was detected many times. The CDR3 DNA reads as TGTGCCAGCAGCCTACGCGGACAGCCTGAAGCTTTCTTT. As protein: CASSLRGQPEAFF. The V and J genes are TRBV27 and TRBJ1-1, with TRBD1 as a possible D gene (6 bases). Trimming shortened V by 6 bases and J by 6 bases, and 14 bases separated the two germline ends. Germline V gene data show CDR1 as MNHEY and CDR2 as SMNVEV (reference sequence). CDR3 length equals 13 residues.

This clonotype was counted ten times or more. The chain combines TRBV7-8 with TRBJ1-3, with a tentative D call TRBD1 (6 bases). V was trimmed by 4 bases and J by 0 bases, leaving 16 bases between them. Germline CDR1 reads SGHVS; CDR2 reads FQNEAQ. This CDR3 is 17 amino acids long. The DNA of the CDR3 is TGTGCCAGCAGCTCTTACTTACAGGGATACTCTGGAAACACCATATATTTT. Residues: CASSSYLQGYSGNTIYF.

CDR3 DNA: TGTGCCAGCAGTTTTACACAGGGAAACACTGAAGCTTTCTTT. Protein product: CASSFTQGNTEAFF. The chain employs TRBV12-3 or TRBV12-4 and TRBJ1-1, with a possible D match to TRBD1 (6 bases). The CDR3 has 14 amino acids. Trimming removed 3 bases from V and 2 bases from J, with 10 bases in between.

This clonotype was seen many times. This rearrangement joins TRBV6-1 to TRBJ2-5, with D possibly being TRBD1 (5 bases). The V end lost 0 bases, the J end lost 7 bases, and 12 bases lay between the germline ends. The CDR3 contains 14 residues. Germline CDR1 MNHNS, CDR2 SASEGT. CDR3 DNA sequence: TGTGCCAGCAGTGAAGCGCGGCCTAGGGGGACCCAGTACTTC. This sequence encodes CASSEARPRGTQYF.

This clonotype was counted at least ten times. This rearrangement joins TRBV7-2 to TRBJ2-5, with a possible D match to TRBD2 (7 bases). With 1 base removed from V and 5 bases from J, the gap between germline ends came to 17 bases. The CDR3 length is 16 residues. CDR1 SGHTA and CDR2 FQGNSA come from the germline V gene. The CDR3: CASSLGGGAGQETQYF. CDR3 nucleotides: TGTGCCAGCAGCTTAGGAGGGGGGGCTGGCCAGGAGACCCAGTACTTC. Complete variable domain (other parts from reference TRBV7-2 and TRBJ2-5): GAGVSQSPSNKVTEKGKDVELRCDPISGHTALYWYRQSLGQGLEFLIYFQGNSAPDKSGLPSDRFSAERTGGSVSTLTIQRTQQEDSAVYLCASSLGGGAGQETQYFGPGTRLLVL.